The text below deals with one T cell receptor (beta chain). The data are from a study of blood T cell repertoires in COVID-19. Study-level background: T cells, B-cell-depleted T cells, or PBMCs supplied cDNA or gDNA.

Original methodology: By means of reference gene primer amplification, nucleated cell counts were estimated. Profiling relied on immunoSEQ multiplex PCR, and the TCRdb table lists in-frame clones only, not all of them. The V and J calls and clone size come from that table; D and trimming were worked out from the DNA. The sample includes about 120,000 clones, roughly 80% of them seen just once. Germline lookup yields CDR1 MGHRA and CDR2 YSYEKL. The ends were cut back, 2 bases at V and 1 base at J, with 19 bases in the middle. This CDR3 has 18 residues. Source material: peripheral blood. The receptor was isolated from a human donor in a cohort sampled during active COVID-19. V and J are TRBV4-1 and TRBJ2-3, with TRBD1 as a possible D gene (6 bases). The CDR3 DNA sequence: TGCGCCAGCAGCCAATATGTAGCAGGGGCGTCATGCACAGATACGCAGTATTTT. Amino acid sequence: CASSQYVAGASCTDTQYF.